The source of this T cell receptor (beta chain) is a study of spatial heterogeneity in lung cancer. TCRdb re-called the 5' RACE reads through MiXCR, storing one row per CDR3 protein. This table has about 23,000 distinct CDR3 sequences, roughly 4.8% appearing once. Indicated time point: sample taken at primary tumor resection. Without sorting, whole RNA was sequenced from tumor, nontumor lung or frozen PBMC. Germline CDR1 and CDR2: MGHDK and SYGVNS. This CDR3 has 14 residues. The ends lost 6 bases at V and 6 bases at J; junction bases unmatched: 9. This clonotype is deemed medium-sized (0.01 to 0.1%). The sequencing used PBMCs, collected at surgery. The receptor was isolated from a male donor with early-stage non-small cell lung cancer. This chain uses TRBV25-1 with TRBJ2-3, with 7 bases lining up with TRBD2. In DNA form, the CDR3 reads TGTGCCAGCAGCTATGGGGGAGGGTTGGATACGCAGTATTTT. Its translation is CASSYGGGLDTQYF.